This T cell receptor beta chain emerged from a study of blood T cell repertoires in COVID-19. In the original processing: Reference gene primer amplification in the assay estimated nucleated cell counts. Assay: immunoSEQ multiplex PCR; the TCRdb copy retains only in-frame clones and omits some. V and J calls and clone size follow that table, whereas D and trimming were derived from the DNA. The top ten hold less than 11% of the sample, which has about 330,000 clones, about nine tenths seen once. The study drew participants aged about 18 to 95 years from 20 to 30 US areas. Participant-reported clinical history was the basis for cohort assignment. Two negative PCRs, clearance, or symptom resolution had been documented for recovered Cohort 3 donors. V lost 5 bases to trimming and J lost 4 bases, with 17 bases between them. The germline gives CDR1 SGHAT, CDR2 FQNNGV. This CDR3 has 15 residues.

Sequenced: PBMCs or T cells enriched from blood (not recorded which). This clonotype was obtained from a woman aged 18-29 years who had recovered from COVID-19. The chain recombines TRBV11-2 with TRBJ1-1; D unclear. CDR3 coding DNA: TGTGCCAGCAGCCCCGGCTCCGGGAGAGTCACTGAAGCTTTCTTT. This translates into CASSPGSGRVTEAFF. Full variable domain (missing parts from reference TRBV11-2 and TRBJ1-1): EAGVAQSPRYKIIEKRQSVAFWCNPISGHATLYWYQQILGQGPKLLIQFQNNGVVDDSQLPKDRFSAERLKGVDSTLKIQPAKLEDSAVYLCASSPGSGRVTEAFFGQGTRLTVV.